Shown below are 30 T cell receptor beta chains from a single sample sequenced in a study of Graves' ophthalmopathy and Graves' hyperthyroidism (dated by TCRdb to 2016 to 2019). The instrument given in TCRdb is Illumina HiSeq 2000. TCR beta CDR3 regions were amplified from RNA transcripts for repertoire sequencing. The first round was an RT-PCR using HTBI primers with the Qiagen OneStep RT-PCR kit, and this first round was followed by a second-round multiplex PCR, then size selection and purification. TCRdb reran the public reads through fastp at Q25 and MiXCR, keeping productive beta chains. All rows with the same CDR3 protein become a single entry with the most common DNA and genes. The sample profile shows over 500,000 distinct CDR3 sequences; around a fifth of them were found once. In total, the top ten clones hold more than 5.5% of the sample. The sample was peripheral blood. Receptors originate from a woman younger than 35 with stable Graves' hyperthyroidism. Some clones in this sample may be carry-over from other donors' samples. Donor details come from another sample of the same person, matched by shared clones.

This chain connects TRBV30 to TRBJ1-1, with D hard to call. The CDR3 has 14 residues. V was shortened by 3 bases and J by 3 bases, with 14 bases between the two germline ends. Germline V CDR1 and CDR2: GTSNPN, SVGIG (reference sequence). The CDR3: CAWSGDGLDTEAFF. The DNA for the CDR3 is TGTGCCTGGAGCGGTGACGGGCTCGACACTGAAGCTTTCTTT.

The chain combines TRBV11-1 with TRBJ2-7; D might be TRBD1 (6 bases). Trimming took 4 bases from V and 4 from J, leaving 23 bases between them. This CDR3 is built from 17 residues. The germline V gene encodes CDR1 SGHAT and CDR2 FQDESV (reference sequence). The CDR3 spells CASSSPGLDRKKYEQYF. For the CDR3, the DNA is TGTGCCAGCAGCTCCCCCGGGCTGGACAGAAAAAAGTACGAGCAGTACTTC.

This clonotype was observed at least ten times. The chain joins TRBV24-1 to TRBJ2-2, with no clear D. Germline values: CDR1 KGHDR, CDR2 SFDVKD. V lost 6 bases, J lost 5 bases, and 6 bases lay in between. The CDR3 is made up of 12 amino acids. Here the CDR3 DNA reads TGTGCCACCAGTCTCGGGACCGGGGAGCTGTTTTTT. This sequence encodes CATSLGTGELFF.

This clonotype occurred many times. J is TRBJ2-4 and V is TRBV6-2 or TRBV6-3; no clear D. Trimming stripped 5 bases from V and 7 bases from J, with 15 bases between. This CDR3 is built from 14 residues. Germline CDR1 and CDR2: MNHEY and SVGEGT. CDR3 protein: CASSPLGIPNIQYF. CDR3 DNA: TGTGCCAGCAGTCCCCTGGGAATCCCCAACATTCAGTACTTC.

The chain uses TRBV15 and TRBJ1-2; D is perhaps TRBD1 (5 bases). CDR1 is LNHNV and CDR2 is YYDKDF in the germline V gene (reference sequence). V lost 0 bases, J lost 4 bases, and 12 bases lay in between. The CDR3 extends over 15 amino acids. The CDR3 DNA follows: TGTGCCACCAGCAGAGATATTGGGGGAACCTATGGCTACACCTTC. This encodes CATSRDIGGTYGYTF.

A single count supports this clonotype. In DNA, the CDR3 is TGTGCCAGCAATCCTAGTAAGCACACTGAAGCTTTCTTT. It codes for CASNPSKHTEAFF. This chain connects TRBV28 to TRBJ1-1; no reliable D call. Trimming left V 7 bases short and J 3 bases short, with 12 bases between. In germline, CDR1 is MDHEN, CDR2 SYDVKM. This CDR3 spans 13 amino acids.

This clonotype was picked up many times. Given a much more abundant clone one base away, this may be a read error. The chain has TRBV12-3 or TRBV12-4 and TRBJ2-6; unclear D gene. The CDR3 runs 15 residues. V lost 1 base and J 1 base, leaving 5 bases between the germline ends. CDR3 sequence reads: CASSLVASGANVLTF. The CDR3 region has the DNA TGTGCCAGCAGTTTAGTGGCGTCTGGGGCCAACGTCCTGACTTTC.

Comments on this clonotype: An end of the junction differs from the germline gene, which may be a read error. The CDR3 DNA reads as TGCGCCAGCAGCCAACCGGGACTGCTGAACACTGATGCTTTCTTT. Amino acid sequence: CASSQPGLLNTDAFF. This chain connects TRBV4-1 to TRBJ1-1; D is perhaps TRBD1 (5 bases). This CDR3 spans 15 amino acids. Germline CDR1 reads MGHRA; CDR2 reads YSYEKL.

At least ten counts were recorded for this clonotype. The chain employs TRBV6-5 and TRBJ1-1; no reliable D call. Trimming left V 2 bases short and J 2 bases short, with 12 bases between. The CDR3 has 15 amino acids. The germline V gene encodes CDR1 MNHEY and CDR2 SVGAGI. In DNA, the CDR3 is TGTGCCAGCAGTTACGGGTTCGCAGTAAACACTGAAGCTTTCTTT. Encoded protein: CASSYGFAVNTEAFF.

In its sample, this clonotype was seen many times. The CDR3 coding sequence is TGTGCCAGTAGCCGGGGGGCAGCGGAAGAGACCCAGTACTTC. It encodes CASSRGAAEETQYF. The gene calls are TRBV7-2 and TRBJ2-5, with D possibly being TRBD2 (7 bases). The CDR3 consists of 14 residues. V lost 9 bases, J lost 3 bases, and 17 bases lay in between. CDR1 and CDR2 from the germline V gene are SGHTA and FQGNSA.

This clonotype was counted many times. In DNA form, the CDR3 reads TGTGCCAGCAGTTTAGAGGGTTTGGGCAATCAGCCCCAGCATTTT. It is translated as CASSLEGLGNQPQHF. The genes are TRBV6-2 or TRBV6-3 and TRBJ1-5; D ambiguous. This CDR3 is built from 15 residues. CDR1 and CDR2 (germline): MNHEY, SVGEGT. Trimming removed 4 bases from V and 2 bases from J, with 12 bases in between.

This clonotype showed up just once. At one of its ends the junction is not consistent with the germline gene, which may arise from a read error. The genes are TRBV27 and TRBJ1-6; 7 bases line up with TRBD1. The CDR3 runs 14 residues. The germline V gene encodes CDR1 MNHEY and CDR2 SMNVEV (reference sequence). The CDR3 protein is CASSGNRGESPLYF. CDR3 DNA sequence: TGTGCCAGCAGCGGGAACAGGGGTGAGTCACCCCTCTACTTT.

The DNA for the CDR3 is TGTGCCAGCAGTTTAGGGGGAGGGGGAGTAGCCAAAAACATTCAGTACTTC. Protein sequence: CASSLGGGGVAKNIQYF. The V and J genes are TRBV27 and TRBJ2-4; TRBD2 is a possible D gene (7 bases). This CDR3 is built from 17 residues. Trimming took off 2 bases at V and 0 bases at J, with 14 bases between the two ends. The V gene's germline CDR1 is MNHEY and CDR2 SMNVEV (reference sequence).

The rearrangement uses TRBV20-1 and TRBJ1-1; a possible D gene is TRBD1 (5 bases). Germline V gene lookup returns CDR1 DFQATT and CDR2 SNEGSKA (reference sequence). CDR3 length equals 14 residues. V lost 5 bases and J 0 bases, leaving 13 bases between the germline ends. The CDR3 loop is CSAQSGAMNTEAFF. The DNA for the CDR3 is TGCAGTGCTCAGTCTGGGGCTATGAACACTGAAGCTTTCTTT.

The J gene is TRBJ1-2, the V gene TRBV24-1; 7 nucleotides match TRBD1. This CDR3 region has 13 residues. CDR1 KGHDR and CDR2 SFDVKD come from the germline V gene. Germline trimming cut 4 bases from V and 6 bases from J; bases unmatched to any gene: 4. The CDR3 here is CATSDEDRNGYTF. CDR3 coding DNA: TGTGCCACCAGTGACGAGGACAGGAATGGCTACACCTTC.

This clonotype has a handful of counts. The chain joins TRBV18 to TRBJ1-1; a weak D match, TRBD1 (6 bases). The CDR3 sequence is 15 residues long. Trimming left V 4 bases short and J 1 base short, with 13 bases between. CDR1 and CDR2 (germline): KGHSH, LQKENI. The CDR3 DNA reads TGTGCCAGCTCACGTGGGGGGCCGAGGAACACTGAAGCTTTCTTT. Its translation is CASSRGGPRNTEAFF. Full variable domain (outside the CDR3, taken from reference TRBV18 and TRBJ1-1): NAGVMQNPRHLVRRRGQEARLRCSPMKGHSHVYWYRQLPEEGLKFMVYLQKENIIDESGMPKERFSAEFPKEGPSILRIQQVVRGDSAAYFCASSRGGPRNTEAFFGQGTRLTVV.

This clonotype was seen repeatedly, ten times or more. This chain links TRBV3-1 with TRBJ2-7; D uncertain. Germline assignment: CDR1 LGHDT and CDR2 YNNKEL (reference sequence). Trimming took 1 base from V and 6 from J, leaving 4 bases between them. This CDR3 is built from 11 residues. CDR3 DNA sequence: TGTGCCAGCAGCCAAGTCGGCGAGCAGTACTTC. The encoded protein is CASSQVGEQYF.

This clonotype occurred a few times. The chain carries TRBV20-1 and TRBJ2-5, with D perhaps matching TRBD1 (6 bases). Trimming took 2 bases from V and 5 from J, leaving 9 bases between them. The CDR3 runs 12 residues. CDR1 DFQATT and CDR2 SNEGSKA come from the germline V gene (reference sequence). In DNA, the CDR3 is TGCAGTGCTAGACCAGGGGAGGAGACCCAGTACTTC. Its translation: CSARPGEETQYF.

At least ten counts were recorded for this clonotype. The chain is built from TRBV5-1 and TRBJ1-1, with D hard to call. The CDR3 is made up of 15 amino acids. Looked up from germline, CDR1 is SGHRS and CDR2 is YFSETQ. V gave up 4 bases and J gave up 4 bases, with 17 bases separating them. The CDR3 bases are TGCGCCAGCAGCATGACACTAGGTCGTGGCACTGAAGCTTTCTTT. This encodes CASSMTLGRGTEAFF.

This chain links TRBV5-1 with TRBJ2-7; no definite D call. V lost 0 bases and J lost 4, with 14 bases in between. CDR1 is SGHRS and CDR2 is YFSETQ in the germline V gene. This CDR3 has 15 residues. CDR3 in amino acids: CASSLVDGRTYEQYF. For the CDR3, the DNA is TGCGCCAGCAGCTTGGTGGACGGACGAACATACGAGCAGTACTTC.

Many counts were recorded for this clonotype. J is TRBJ1-3 and V is TRBV6-5, with unresolved D. V was trimmed by 3 bases and J by 0 bases, leaving 15 bases between them. Germline values: CDR1 MNHEY, CDR2 SVGAGI. This CDR3 comprises 17 residues. The CDR3 DNA sequence: TGTGCCAGCAGTTATACTCTTGCGACTCACTCTGGAAACACCATATATTTT. Translating it yields CASSYTLATHSGNTIYF.

This clonotype was observed a handful of times. V usage is TRBV5-1 and J usage is TRBJ1-1, with TRBD1 as a possible D gene (5 bases). With 4 bases removed from V and 5 bases from J, the gap between germline ends came to 18 bases. The germline V gene encodes CDR1 SGHRS and CDR2 YFSETQ. This CDR3 is 15 amino acids long. The chain's CDR3 is CASSPQTAAGTEAFF. The CDR3 region has the DNA TGCGCCAGCAGCCCCCAGACAGCGGCAGGGACTGAAGCTTTCTTT.

This clonotype was counted ten times or more. This chain joins TRBV5-1 and TRBJ1-5; a possible D gene is TRBD1 (5 bases). Between the trimmed V and J ends, which lost 6 bases and 7 bases, there was a span of 17 bases. The length of the CDR3 is 14 residues. CDR1 is SGHRS and CDR2 is YFSETQ in the germline V gene. CDR3 coding DNA: TGCGCCAGCAAGATCGTGGGGGGAAGGCAGCCCCAGCATTTT. Protein: CASKIVGGRQPQHF.

CDR3 amino acids: CASTRDRGAAEVMEAFF. In DNA form, the CDR3 reads TGTGCCAGCACCCGAGACAGGGGGGCAGCTGAAGTGATGGAAGCTTTCTTT. The chain combines TRBV6-2 or TRBV6-3 with TRBJ1-1; TRBD1 agrees at 9 bases. The CDR3 sequence is 17 residues long. CDR1 is MNHEY and CDR2 is SVGEGT in the germline V gene. The junction had 20 bases not matched to a gene; V was cut back by 7 bases and J by 8 bases.

A word on this clonotype: As the CDR3 is not closed by the conserved phenylalanine or tryptophan, this likely results from a read error. The chain joins TRBV12-3 or TRBV12-4 to TRBJ2-7; D is uncertain. The V end was cut by 3 bases, the J end by 1 base, with 10 bases between. This CDR3 region has 14 residues. CDR3 residues: CASSFGRLSYEQYY. The CDR3 region has the DNA TGTGCCAGCAGTTTTGGCAGGCTTTCCTACGAGCAGTACTAC.

The genes are TRBV12-3 or TRBV12-4 and TRBJ2-5; D is unresolved. Deletions cut 6 bases from V and 7 bases from J, with 15 bases between. The CDR3 is made up of 13 amino acids. The CDR3 reads CASRLVLKWTQYF. CDR3 bases: TGTGCCAGCAGATTGGTACTAAAGTGGACCCAGTACTTC.

The chain joins TRBV12-3 or TRBV12-4 to TRBJ2-7; D is perhaps TRBD1 (6 bases). The V and J ends lost 3 bases and 0 bases respectively, with 12 bases between them. The CDR3 covers 15 residues. The chain's CDR3 is CASSLRWGLSYEQYF. DNA of the CDR3: TGTGCCAGCAGTTTGCGATGGGGGCTCTCCTACGAGCAGTACTTC.

This clonotype was seen only a few times. The V call is TRBV6-2 or TRBV6-3, the J call TRBJ2-2; D not certain. V was pared by 4 bases and J by 1 base, with 7 bases between. CDR1 is MNHEY, CDR2 SVGEGT, per germline. CDR3 length equals 14 residues. The CDR3 coding sequence is TGTGCCAGCAGTTTGCTTCGGAACACCGGGGAGCTGTTTTTT. This sequence encodes CASSLLRNTGELFF.

Regarding this clonotype: Given the absence of the conserved phenylalanine or tryptophan at the CDR3 end, a read error is likely. The DNA is left out, because the CDR3 cannot be placed on it with certainty; the CDR3 is given as TCRdb lists it. The genes are TRBV7-2 and TRBJ2-7. The CDR3 spans 8 amino acids, including both terminal residues. Germline V gives CDR1 SGHTA, CDR2 FQGNSA. CDR3 sequence: CASSLMLG.

This clonotype was seen only a few times. The CDR3 sequence: CASVSGTGDYEQYF. For the CDR3, the DNA is TGCGCCAGCGTTTCGGGGACAGGGGATTACGAGCAGTACTTC. The chain combines TRBV5-1 with TRBJ2-7; 10 bases are shared with TRBD1. CDR3 length: 14 amino acids. Germline V gives CDR1 SGHRS, CDR2 YFSETQ. V lost 7 bases and J lost 4; bases outside the gene matches: 8.